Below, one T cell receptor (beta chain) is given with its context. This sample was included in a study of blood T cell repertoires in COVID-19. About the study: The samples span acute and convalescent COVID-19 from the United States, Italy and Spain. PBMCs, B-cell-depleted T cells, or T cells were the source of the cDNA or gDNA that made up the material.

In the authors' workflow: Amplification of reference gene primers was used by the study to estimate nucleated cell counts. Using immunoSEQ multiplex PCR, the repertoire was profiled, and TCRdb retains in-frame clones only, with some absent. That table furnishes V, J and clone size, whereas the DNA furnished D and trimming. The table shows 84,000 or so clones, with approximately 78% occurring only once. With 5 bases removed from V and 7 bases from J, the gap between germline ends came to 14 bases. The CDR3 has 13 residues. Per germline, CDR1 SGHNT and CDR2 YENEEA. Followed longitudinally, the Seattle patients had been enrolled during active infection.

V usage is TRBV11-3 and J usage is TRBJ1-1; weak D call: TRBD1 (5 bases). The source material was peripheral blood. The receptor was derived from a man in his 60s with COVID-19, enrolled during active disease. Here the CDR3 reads CASSRRQSDEAFF. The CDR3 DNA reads TGTGCCAGCAGCAGGAGACAGAGCGATGAAGCTTTCTTT.